This passage covers 10 T cell receptor beta chains from one sample sequenced in a study of shared clonotypes between healthy human individuals. The data were produced by immunoSEQ multiplex PCR, yet TCRdb's version contains in-frame clones alone and is incomplete. The data hold 500,000 to 550,000 clones, with around 95% observed a single time. Sequencing was performed on naive CD4+ T cells sorted from blood. Noted subset: CD45RA+ positively selected. These receptors were obtained from a woman in her 30s in good health.

The V and J genes are TRBV21-1 and TRBJ2-2. TRBV21-1 is a documented pseudogene. This CDR3 region has 16 residues. DNA for the CDR3: TGTGCCAGCAGCACCAGGCGGGACACGAACACCGGGGAGCTGTTTTTT. Its translation is CASSTRRDTNTGELFF.

J is TRBJ1-5 and V is TRBV19; D may be TRBD1 (5 bases). CDR3 length equals 16 residues. The V gene lost 5 bases and the J gene lost 1 base, with 15 bases spanning the gap. The germline gives CDR1 LNHDA, CDR2 SQIVND (reference sequence). Here the CDR3 reads CASSLRGPRSNQPQHF. The CDR3 DNA reads TGTGCCAGTAGTCTGCGGGGCCCGAGAAGCAATCAGCCCCAGCATTTT.

This clone was recorded once. The chain joins TRBV18 to TRBJ2-7; no reliable D call. The CDR3 is 12 amino acids. V lost 6 bases and J 6 bases, leaving 12 bases between the germline ends. Germline V gives CDR1 KGHSH, CDR2 LQKENI. In nucleotides, the CDR3 is TGTGCCAGCTCCCCCGTCAGGACCGAGCAGTACTTC. Protein: CASSPVRTEQYF. The full variable domain, rest sourced from reference TRBV18 and TRBJ2-7, is NAGVMQNPRHLVRRRGQEARLRCSPMKGHSHVYWYRQLPEEGLKFMVYLQKENIIDESGMPKERFSAEFPKEGPSILRIQQVVRGDSAAYFCASSPVRTEQYFGPGTRLTVT.

This clone appeared once. The rearrangement joins TRBV28 to TRBJ1-1; D not resolved. V lost 8 bases and J lost 1, with 5 bases in between. CDR1 is MDHEN, CDR2 SYDVKM, per germline. This CDR3 has 11 amino acids. The CDR3 is CASFRNTEAFF. The CDR3 DNA follows: TGTGCCAGCTTCAGGAACACTGAAGCTTTCTTT.

V gene TRBV30 combines with J gene TRBJ1-2; D is uncertain. The ends were cut back, 0 bases at V and 1 base at J, with 9 bases in the middle. CDR1 and CDR2 (germline): GTSNPN, SVGIG (reference sequence). CDR3 length equals 14 residues. The CDR3 sequence: CAWSVAGGNYGYTF. The CDR3 DNA reads TGTGCCTGGAGTGTTGCGGGCGGTAACTATGGCTACACCTTC.

This sequence joins TRBV6-5 and TRBJ2-5; TRBD2 matches 7 bases. Germline V gives CDR1 MNHEY, CDR2 SVGAGI. The CDR3 loop spans 13 amino acids. Unmatched junction bases numbered 5, after V lost 7 bases and J lost 3 bases. In nucleotides, the CDR3 is TGTGCCAGCAATCGTCTAGCGGAAGAGACCCAGTACTTC. It yields the protein CASNRLAEETQYF.

For the CDR3, the DNA is TGTGCCAGCAGTTTTGTCCCGCGGGAGGGCCCCGGGGAGCTGTTTTTT. Residues: CASSFVPREGPGELFF. The genes are TRBV27 and TRBJ2-2; 9 bases are a match to TRBD2. Germline CDR1 MNHEY, CDR2 SMNVEV (reference sequence). Trimming at V came to 3 bases and at J to 6 bases, leaving 8 bases not matched to a gene. CDR3 length equals 16 residues.

This rearrangement joins TRBV10-3 to TRBJ1-6, with no clear D. The V and J ends lost 0 bases and 10 bases respectively, with 13 bases between them. CDR3 length: 15 amino acids. The germline V gene encodes CDR1 ENHRY and CDR2 SYGVKD. CDR3 amino acids: CAISESGSQGSPLHF. DNA of the CDR3: TGTGCCATCAGTGAGTCTGGCAGTCAAGGGTCACCCCTCCACTTT.

The chain has TRBV6-5 and TRBJ2-7, with TRBD2 identical over 11 bases. Trimming removed 4 bases from V and 1 base from J; junction bases left unmatched: 6. This CDR3 has 16 amino acids. Germline CDR1 is MNHEY and CDR2 is SVGAGI. The CDR3 here is CASSSGTSGPSYEQYF. DNA for the CDR3: TGTGCCAGCAGTTCCGGGACTAGCGGACCTTCCTACGAGCAGTACTTC.

This chain joins TRBV20-1 and TRBJ1-2; D unresolved. CDR1 is DFQATT, CDR2 SNEGSKA, per germline (reference sequence). Trimming removed 3 bases at V and 10 bases at J, with 9 bases between. The CDR3 is made up of 10 amino acids. CDR3 in DNA: TGCAGTGCTAGGTGGCAAGACTACACCTTC. Its translation: CSARWQDYTF.